What follows describes a single T cell receptor (beta chain). This sample stems from a study of blood T cell repertoires in COVID-19. Background on the study: Sites in the United States, Italy and Spain provided acute and convalescent COVID-19 samples.

The trim removed 0 bases at V and 3 bases at J, leaving 1 base unmatched. The CDR3 loop spans 14 amino acids. The germline gives CDR1 SGHTA, CDR2 FQGNSA. In the original workflow: The authors estimated nucleated cell counts from reference gene primer amplification. TCRdb keeps only in-frame clones here, not all; method: immunoSEQ multiplex PCR. That table is the source of V, J and clone size, and D and trimming were worked out from the DNA. The profile shows fewer than 20,000 clones, approximately 83% of them singletons. The rearrangement links TRBV7-2 to TRBJ2-5; 7 positions agree with TRBD2. This receptor was taken from a man in his 70s in a cohort sampled during active COVID-19. The sample was peripheral blood. The CDR3 DNA reads as TGTGCCAGCAGCTTAGCGGGAGGGAAAGAGACCCAGTACTTC. Amino acids: CASSLAGGKETQYF.